These T cell receptor beta chains were read from a single sample in a study of blood T cell repertoires in COVID-19. Generated by immunoSEQ multiplex PCR, the TCRdb table keeps only in-frame clones and is missing some. The profile shows about 190,000 clones, about 89% of them singletons. Source material: peripheral blood. These receptors all stem from a man aged 35 to 55 with acute or convalescent COVID-19. CDR3s leave out the opening cysteine and the closing phenylalanine or tryptophan.

j_call | v_call | cdr3_aa
TRBJ1-1 | TRBV5-1 | ASSLRVNTEAF
TRBJ1-1 | TRBV5-1 | ASSLNGDTEAF
TRBJ2-7 | TRBV6-5 | ASSYSVSSYEQY
TRBJ1-5 | TRBV5-1 | ASSLGSTGGGQPQH
TRBJ1-6 | TRBV12-3/TRBV12-4 | ASSVRGIGPLH
TRBJ2-6 | TRBV5-1 | ASRGGQVTSGANVLT
TRBJ2-1 | TRBV30 | AWGEGSEQF
TRBJ1-1 | TRBV19 | ASSIRGRESEAF
TRBJ2-7 | TRBV27 | ASSWWGQGSYEQY
TRBJ2-5 | TRBV10-1 | ASSESGEETQY
TRBJ1-5 | TRBV28 | ATVTGRMAGAQH
TRBJ2-7 | TRBV4-1 | ASSQGTRGYEQY
TRBJ2-7 | TRBV12-3/TRBV12-4 | ASSLRGRYEQY
TRBJ1-6 | TRBV14 | ASSQDIVGTGLNSPLH
TRBJ1-2 | TRBV2 | ASSPLGQGRVGGT
TRBJ2-7 | TRBV2 | ASSEIRHGRGEQY
TRBJ2-2 | TRBV11-2 | ASSLETTGELF
TRBJ1-1 | TRBV18 | ASSPIDSMNTEAF
TRBJ1-1 | TRBV19 | ASRRGRLMGTEAF
TRBJ2-7 | TRBV19 | ASSIDHTYEQY
TRBJ2-1 | TRBV9 | ASSVDPGLEGNNEQF
TRBJ1-2 | TRBV6-5 | ASNPDSSLYGYT
TRBJ2-1 | TRBV7-9 | ASRSTGGSYNEQF
TRBJ1-2 | TRBV2 | ASSEGALAYGYT
TRBJ1-5 | TRBV6-5 | ASRIDRGSNQPQH
TRBJ1-5 | TRBV2 | ASNPGTINQPQH
TRBJ1-5 | TRBV19 | ASSIFGAGENQPQH
TRBJ1-4 | TRBV6-5 | ASSLLGGLNEKLF
TRBJ2-7 | TRBV9 | ASSVGHRAMGYEQY
TRBJ2-7 | TRBV3-1/TRBV3-2 | ASSQDETDYEQY
TRBJ2-5 | TRBV5-1 | ASSLAGGYQETQY
TRBJ1-4 | TRBV9 | ASSPGQGTNEKLF
TRBJ2-2 | TRBV7-3 | ASSPAPRVNTGELF
TRBJ1-4 | TRBV6-5 | ASSYVAAVNEKLF
TRBJ2-5 | TRBV18 | ASSPGTEETQY
TRBJ2-2 | TRBV30 | AWSVRGGVTGELF
TRBJ2-7 | TRBV27 | ASSLAPGQPTYEQY